A single sample is the source of the 5 T cell receptor beta chains below, sequenced in a study of blood T cell repertoires in COVID-19. TCRdb's copy holds only in-frame clones and misses some; the assay was immunoSEQ multiplex PCR. The table lists approximately 490,000 clones, about 85% of them singletons. Sequenced: PBMCs or T cells enriched from blood (not recorded which). These receptors were obtained from a woman aged 55-70 years who had recovered from COVID-19.

This chain links TRBV2 with TRBJ1-6, with D uncertain. The V gene's germline CDR1 is SNHLY and CDR2 FYNNEI. V lost 5 bases, J lost 6 bases, and 8 bases lay in between. There are 13 residues in the CDR3. The CDR3 sequence is CASSIGVNSPLHF. Here the CDR3 DNA reads TGTGCCAGCAGTATCGGGGTTAATTCACCCCTCCACTTT.

The J gene is TRBJ2-2, the V gene TRBV6-2 or TRBV6-3; D is perhaps TRBD1 (7 bases). Germline V gene lookup returns CDR1 MNHEY and CDR2 SVGEGT. Trimming shortened V by 4 bases and J by 4 bases, and 16 bases separated the two germline ends. The CDR3 length is 16 residues. CDR3: CASSSPRQGGTGELFF. The CDR3, as DNA: TGTGCCAGCAGTTCCCCCCGGCAGGGGGGCACCGGGGAGCTGTTTTTT.

This chain links TRBV19 with TRBJ1-5; TRBD1 matches 7 bases. CDR1 and CDR2 from the germline V gene are LNHDA and SQIVND (reference sequence). This CDR3 is 14 amino acids long. Trimming at V came to 4 bases and at J to 4 bases, leaving 4 bases not matched to a gene. The chain's CDR3 is CASSNRDRNQPQHF. CDR3 nucleotides: TGTGCCAGTAGTAACCGGGACAGAAATCAGCCCCAGCATTTT.

The V and J genes are TRBV4-1 and TRBJ2-1, with 8 bases aligning to TRBD2. V was clipped by 3 bases and J by 10 bases; unmatched bases: 14. Germline CDR1 MGHRA, CDR2 YSYEKL. This CDR3 contains 16 residues. CDR3 in amino acids: CASSQAAGLVRWEQFF. The CDR3 nucleotides read TGCGCCAGCAGCCAGGCCGCGGGACTAGTAAGGTGGGAGCAGTTCTTC.

This clone was counted between two and nine times. The chain couples TRBV5-1 to TRBJ1-4; D is unclear. V gave up 0 bases and J gave up 7 bases, with 19 bases separating them. In germline, CDR1 is SGHRS, CDR2 YFSETQ. CDR3 length: 17 residues. This CDR3 is CASSLGLTGTGGEKLFF. The DNA of the CDR3 is TGCGCCAGCAGCTTGGGACTTACCGGAACCGGAGGTGAAAAACTGTTTTTT.